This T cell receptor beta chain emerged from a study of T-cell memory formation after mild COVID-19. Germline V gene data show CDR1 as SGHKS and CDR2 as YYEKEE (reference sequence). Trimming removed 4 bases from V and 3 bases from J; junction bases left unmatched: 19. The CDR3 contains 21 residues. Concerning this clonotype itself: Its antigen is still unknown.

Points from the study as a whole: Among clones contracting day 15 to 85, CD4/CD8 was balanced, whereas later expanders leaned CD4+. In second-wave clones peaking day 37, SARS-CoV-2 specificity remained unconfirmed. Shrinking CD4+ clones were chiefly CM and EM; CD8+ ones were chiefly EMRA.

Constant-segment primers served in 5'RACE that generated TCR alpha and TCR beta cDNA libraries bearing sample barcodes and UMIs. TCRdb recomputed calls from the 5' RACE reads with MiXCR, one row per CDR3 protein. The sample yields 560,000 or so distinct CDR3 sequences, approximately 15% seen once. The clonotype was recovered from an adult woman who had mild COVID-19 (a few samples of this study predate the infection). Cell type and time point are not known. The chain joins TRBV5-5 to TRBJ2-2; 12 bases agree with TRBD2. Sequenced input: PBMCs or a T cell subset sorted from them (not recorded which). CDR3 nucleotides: TGTGCCAGCAGCACCGGACTAGCGGGAAGGAATTGGCGTTTAGACACCGGGGAGCTGTTTTTT. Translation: CASSTGLAGRNWRLDTGELFF.